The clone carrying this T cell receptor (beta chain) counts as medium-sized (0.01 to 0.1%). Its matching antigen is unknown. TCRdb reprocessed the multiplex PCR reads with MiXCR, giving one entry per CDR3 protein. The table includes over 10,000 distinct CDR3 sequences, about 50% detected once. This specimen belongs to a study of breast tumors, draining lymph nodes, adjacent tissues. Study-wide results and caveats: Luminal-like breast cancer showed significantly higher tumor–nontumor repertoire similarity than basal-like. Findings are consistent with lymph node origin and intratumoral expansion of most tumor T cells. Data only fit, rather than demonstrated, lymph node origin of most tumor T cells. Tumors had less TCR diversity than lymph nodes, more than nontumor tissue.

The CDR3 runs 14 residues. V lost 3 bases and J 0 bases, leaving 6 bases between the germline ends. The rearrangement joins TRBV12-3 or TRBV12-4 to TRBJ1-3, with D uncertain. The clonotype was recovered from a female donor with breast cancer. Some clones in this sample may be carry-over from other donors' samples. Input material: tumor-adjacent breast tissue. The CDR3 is CASSFGNSGNTIYF. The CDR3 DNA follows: TGTGCCAGCAGTTTCGGGAACTCTGGAAACACCATATATTTT.